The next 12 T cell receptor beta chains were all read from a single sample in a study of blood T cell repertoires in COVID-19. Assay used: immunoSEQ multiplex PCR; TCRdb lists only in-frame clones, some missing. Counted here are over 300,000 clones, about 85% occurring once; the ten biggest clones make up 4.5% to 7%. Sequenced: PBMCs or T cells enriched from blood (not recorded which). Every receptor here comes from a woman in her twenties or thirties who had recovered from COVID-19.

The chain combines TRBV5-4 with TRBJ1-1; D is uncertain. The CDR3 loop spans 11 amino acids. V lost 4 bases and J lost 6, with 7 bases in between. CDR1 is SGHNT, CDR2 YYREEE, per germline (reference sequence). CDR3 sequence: CASSHEAEAFF. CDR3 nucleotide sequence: TGTGCCAGCAGCCATGAGGCTGAAGCTTTCTTT.

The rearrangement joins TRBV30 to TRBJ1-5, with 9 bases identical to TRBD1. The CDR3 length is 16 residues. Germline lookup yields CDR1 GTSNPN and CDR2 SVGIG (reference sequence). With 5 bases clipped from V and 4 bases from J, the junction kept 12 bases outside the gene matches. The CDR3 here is CAWGKTPGQGNQPQHF. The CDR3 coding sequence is TGTGCCTGGGGAAAGACTCCGGGACAGGGAAATCAGCCCCAGCATTTT.

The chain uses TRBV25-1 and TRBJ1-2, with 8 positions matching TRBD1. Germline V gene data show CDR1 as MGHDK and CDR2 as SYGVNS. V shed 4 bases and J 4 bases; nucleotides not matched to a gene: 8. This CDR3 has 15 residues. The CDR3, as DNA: TGTGCCAGCAGTGGGGCTCGGACAGGGACCTATGGCTACACCTTC. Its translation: CASSGARTGTYGYTF.

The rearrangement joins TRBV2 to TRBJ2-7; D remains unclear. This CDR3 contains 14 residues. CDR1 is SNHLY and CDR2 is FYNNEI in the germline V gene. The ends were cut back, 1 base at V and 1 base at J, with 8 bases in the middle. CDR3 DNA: TGTGCCAGCAGTGAAGGTCCCAGATCCTACGAGCAGTACTTC. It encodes CASSEGPRSYEQYF. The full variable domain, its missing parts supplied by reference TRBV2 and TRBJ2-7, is EPEVTQTPSHQVTQMGQEVILRCVPISNHLYFYWYRQILGQKVEFLVSFYNNEISEKSEIFDDQFSVERPDGSNFTLKIRSTKLEDSAMYFCASSEGPRSYEQYFGPGTRLTVT.

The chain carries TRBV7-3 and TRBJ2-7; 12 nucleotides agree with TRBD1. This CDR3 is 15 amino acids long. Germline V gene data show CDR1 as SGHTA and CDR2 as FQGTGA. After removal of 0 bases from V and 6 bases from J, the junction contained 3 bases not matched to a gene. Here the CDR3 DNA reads TGTGCCAGCAGCTTAACCGGGACAGGGGGCGGCGAGCAGTACTTC. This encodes CASSLTGTGGGEQYF.

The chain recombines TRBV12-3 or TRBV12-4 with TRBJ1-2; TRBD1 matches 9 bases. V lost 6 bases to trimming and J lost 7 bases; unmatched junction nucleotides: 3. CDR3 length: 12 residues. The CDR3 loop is CASSRQGVGYTF. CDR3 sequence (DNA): TGTGCCAGCAGCCGACAGGGGGTTGGCTACACCTTC.

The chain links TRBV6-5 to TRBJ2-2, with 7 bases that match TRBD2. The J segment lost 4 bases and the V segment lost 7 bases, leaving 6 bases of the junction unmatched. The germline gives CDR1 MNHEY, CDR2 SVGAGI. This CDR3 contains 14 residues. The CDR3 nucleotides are TGTGCCAGCAAGGTTGCGGGGGTCACCGGGGAGCTGTTTTTT. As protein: CASKVAGVTGELFF.

CDR3 protein: CASSFRSGGSSYEQYF. CDR3 in DNA: TGTGCCAGCAGTTTTAGATCAGGTGGGAGCTCCTACGAGCAGTACTTC. The V and J genes are TRBV7-9 and TRBJ2-7, with a weak D call TRBD2 (5 bases). Trimming cost V 6 bases and J 0 bases, with 18 bases left between them. The V gene's germline CDR1 is SEHNR and CDR2 FQNEAQ (reference sequence). The CDR3 loop spans 16 amino acids.

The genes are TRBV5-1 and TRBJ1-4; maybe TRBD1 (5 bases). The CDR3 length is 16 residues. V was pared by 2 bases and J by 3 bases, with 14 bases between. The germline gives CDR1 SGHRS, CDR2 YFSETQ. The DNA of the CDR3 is TGCGCCAGCAGCTTACAATTCGGGGGTCCTAATGAAAAACTGTTTTTT. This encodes CASSLQFGGPNEKLFF.

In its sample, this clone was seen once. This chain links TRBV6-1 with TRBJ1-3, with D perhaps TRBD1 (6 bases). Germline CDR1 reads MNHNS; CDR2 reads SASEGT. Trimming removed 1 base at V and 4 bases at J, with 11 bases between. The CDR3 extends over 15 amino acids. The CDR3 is CASSEVSRGGNTIYF. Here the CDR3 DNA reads TGTGCCAGCAGTGAAGTCAGCAGGGGAGGAAACACCATATATTTT.

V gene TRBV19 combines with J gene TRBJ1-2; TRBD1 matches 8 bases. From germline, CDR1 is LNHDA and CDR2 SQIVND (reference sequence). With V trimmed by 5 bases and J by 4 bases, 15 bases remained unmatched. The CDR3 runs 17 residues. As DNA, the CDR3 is TGTGCCAGTAGTGACGGGACAGGTGCATTTCGGGTCTATGGCTACACCTTC. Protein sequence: CASSDGTGAFRVYGYTF.

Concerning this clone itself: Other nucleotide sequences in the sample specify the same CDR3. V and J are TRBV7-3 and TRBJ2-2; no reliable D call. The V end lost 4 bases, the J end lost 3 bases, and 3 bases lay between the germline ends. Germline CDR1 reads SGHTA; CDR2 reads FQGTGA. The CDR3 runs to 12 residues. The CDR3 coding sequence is TGTGCCAGCAGCTCGGACACCGGGGAGCTGTTTTTT. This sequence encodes CASSSDTGELFF.